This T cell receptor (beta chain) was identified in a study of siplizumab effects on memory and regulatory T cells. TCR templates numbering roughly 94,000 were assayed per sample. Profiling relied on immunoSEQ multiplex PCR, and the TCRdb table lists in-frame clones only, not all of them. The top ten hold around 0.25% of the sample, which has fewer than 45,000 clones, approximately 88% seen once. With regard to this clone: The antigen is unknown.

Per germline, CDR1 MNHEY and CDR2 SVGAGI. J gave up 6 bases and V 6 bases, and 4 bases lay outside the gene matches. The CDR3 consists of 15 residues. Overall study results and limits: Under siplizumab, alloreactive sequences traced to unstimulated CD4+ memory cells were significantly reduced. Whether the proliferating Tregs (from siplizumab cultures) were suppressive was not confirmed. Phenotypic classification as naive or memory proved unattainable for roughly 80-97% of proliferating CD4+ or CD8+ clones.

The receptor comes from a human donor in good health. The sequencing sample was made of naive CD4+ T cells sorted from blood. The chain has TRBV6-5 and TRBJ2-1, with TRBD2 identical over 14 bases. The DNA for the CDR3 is TGTGCCAGCAGCCGGGGGACTAGCGGGAGCAATGAGCAGTTCTTC. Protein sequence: CASSRGTSGSNEQFF.